This T cell receptor (beta chain) was obtained from a study of cytomegalovirus exposure and HLA in healthy donors. Study-level points and caveats: Analyses of presence and absence presupposed an approximately uniform sequencing depth across donors. Association of some 18,000 TCR beta sequences with HLA alleles was found at 0.05 false discovery rate in a later analysis. Some TCR beta chains (roughly 150 of them) were listed as cytomegalovirus-associated. Being productive about 90% or about 30% of the time was typical of most TCR beta V segments in an earlier analysis.

On this clone: The antigen is not known. The sample holds other DNA sequences that translate to the same CDR3.

CDR3 length: 15 residues. The V gene's germline CDR1 is MNHNS and CDR2 SASEGT. V lost 8 bases to trimming and J lost 0 bases, with 11 bases between them. PCR involved 60 Vbeta and 13 Jbeta primers. Produced via immunoSEQ multiplex PCR; TCRdb's table is partial and in-frame only. Of about 190,000 clones listed, 75% to 90% are singletons. The chain recombines TRBV6-1 with TRBJ2-6; D is undetermined. The sequencing input was PBMCs. This clonotype was obtained from a boy between 2 and 10 years old in good health and CMV-seronegative. CDR3 loop: CASSRVDSGANVLTF. Written as DNA, the CDR3 is TGTGCCAGCTCAAGAGTCGACTCTGGGGCCAACGTCCTGACTTTC.